This TCR beta chain stems from a study of post-analysis software for immune sequencing data. Study-wide results and limits: Patients had higher frequencies than controls of about 5 TRBV segments, including TRBV5-6, TRBV5-1 and TRBV20-1.

The CDR3 runs 15 residues. V lost 2 bases, J lost 1 base, and 11 bases lay in between. Libraries were made from TCR beta cDNA, and they carried unique molecular identifiers. TCRdb recomputed calls from the PCR reads with MiXCR, one row per CDR3 protein. The data show roughly 800,000 distinct CDR3 sequences, with approximately 57% seen just once and about 4.5% held by the top ten. As for this clonotype: As yet, its antigen is unknown.

The receptor's source is a girl under 18 with multiple sclerosis. The rearrangement joins TRBV12-3 or TRBV12-4 to TRBJ1-2; D might be TRBD1 (5 bases). Sequencing was carried out using blood. The CDR3 sequence is CASSLYPGRNYGYTF. CDR3 DNA: TGTGCCAGCAGTTTATACCCGGGACGTAACTATGGCTACACCTTC.